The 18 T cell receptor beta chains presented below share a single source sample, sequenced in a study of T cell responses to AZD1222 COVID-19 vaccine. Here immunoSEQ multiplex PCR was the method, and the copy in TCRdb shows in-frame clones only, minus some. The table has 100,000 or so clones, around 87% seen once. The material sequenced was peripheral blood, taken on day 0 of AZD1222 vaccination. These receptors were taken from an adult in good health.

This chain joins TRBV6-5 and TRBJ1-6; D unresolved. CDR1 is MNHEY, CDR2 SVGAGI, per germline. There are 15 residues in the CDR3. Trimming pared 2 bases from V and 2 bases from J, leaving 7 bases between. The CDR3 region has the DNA TGTGCCAGCAGTTACCGCGACCCCTATAATTCACCCCTCCACTTT. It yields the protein CASSYRDPYNSPLHF.

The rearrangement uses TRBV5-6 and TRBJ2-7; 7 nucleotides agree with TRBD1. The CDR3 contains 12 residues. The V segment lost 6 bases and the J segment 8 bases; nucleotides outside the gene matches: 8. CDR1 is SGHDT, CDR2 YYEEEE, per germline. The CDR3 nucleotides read TGTGCCAGCACCATTAACAGGGGTAAGCAGTACTTC. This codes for CASTINRGKQYF.

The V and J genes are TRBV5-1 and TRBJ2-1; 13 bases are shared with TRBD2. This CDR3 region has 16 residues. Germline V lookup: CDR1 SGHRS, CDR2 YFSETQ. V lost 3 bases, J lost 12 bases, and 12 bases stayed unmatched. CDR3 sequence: CASSSLGTSGVPRQFF. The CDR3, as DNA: TGCGCCAGCAGCTCCCTAGGGACTAGCGGGGTACCTAGGCAGTTCTTC.

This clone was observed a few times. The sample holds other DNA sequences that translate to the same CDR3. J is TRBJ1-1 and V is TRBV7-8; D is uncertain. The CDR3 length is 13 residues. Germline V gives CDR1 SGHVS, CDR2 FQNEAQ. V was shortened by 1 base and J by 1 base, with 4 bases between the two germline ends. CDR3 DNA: TGTGCCAGCAGCTTAGAAGGGAACACTGAAGCTTTCTTT. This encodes CASSLEGNTEAFF.

The CDR3: CASSPGGGGISPLHF. The CDR3 coding sequence is TGTGCCAGTAGTCCCGGAGGGGGAGGGATTTCACCCCTCCACTTT. The genes are TRBV19 and TRBJ1-6, with D possibly being TRBD1 (6 bases). V lost 5 bases to trimming and J lost 9 bases, with 17 bases between them. The CDR3 extends over 15 amino acids. Germline V CDR1 and CDR2: LNHDA, SQIVND (reference sequence).

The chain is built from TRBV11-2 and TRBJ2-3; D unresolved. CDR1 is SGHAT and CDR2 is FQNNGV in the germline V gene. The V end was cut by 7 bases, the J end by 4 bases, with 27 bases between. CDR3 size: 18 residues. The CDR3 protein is CASIRSRYGATPADTQYF. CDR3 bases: TGTGCCAGCATTCGTTCCCGATACGGCGCCACCCCCGCAGATACGCAGTATTTT. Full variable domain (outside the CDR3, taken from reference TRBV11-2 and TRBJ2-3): EAGVAQSPRYKIIEKRQSVAFWCNPISGHATLYWYQQILGQGPKLLIQFQNNGVVDDSQLPKDRFSAERLKGVDSTLKIQPAKLEDSAVYLCASIRSRYGATPADTQYFGPGTRLTVL.

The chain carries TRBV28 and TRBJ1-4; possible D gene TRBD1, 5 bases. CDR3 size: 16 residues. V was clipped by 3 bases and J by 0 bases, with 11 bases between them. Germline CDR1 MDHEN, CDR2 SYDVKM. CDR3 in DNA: TGTGCCAGCAGTTTGCCGCAGGGCGCAACTAATGAAAAACTGTTTTTT. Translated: CASSLPQGATNEKLFF.

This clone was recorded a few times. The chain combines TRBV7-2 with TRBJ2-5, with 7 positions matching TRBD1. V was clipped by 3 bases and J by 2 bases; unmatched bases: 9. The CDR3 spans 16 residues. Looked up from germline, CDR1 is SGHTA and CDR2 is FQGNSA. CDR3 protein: CASSFSGQNFQETQYF. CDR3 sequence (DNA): TGTGCCAGCAGCTTTTCGGGACAGAATTTTCAAGAGACCCAGTACTTC.

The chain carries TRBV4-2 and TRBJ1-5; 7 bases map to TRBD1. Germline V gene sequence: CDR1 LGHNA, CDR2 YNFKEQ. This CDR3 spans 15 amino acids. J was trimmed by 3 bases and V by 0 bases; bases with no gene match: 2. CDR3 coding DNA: TGTGCCAGCAGCCAAGACGACAGGGACAATCAGCCCCAGCATTTT. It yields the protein CASSQDDRDNQPQHF.

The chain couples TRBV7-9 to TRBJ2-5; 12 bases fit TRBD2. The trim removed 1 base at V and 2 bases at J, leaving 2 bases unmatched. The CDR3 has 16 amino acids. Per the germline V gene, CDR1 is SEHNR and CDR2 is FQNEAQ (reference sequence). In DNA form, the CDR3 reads TGTGCCAGCAGCTTAGGTCTAGCGGGAGGGCAAGAGACCCAGTACTTC. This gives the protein CASSLGLAGGQETQYF.

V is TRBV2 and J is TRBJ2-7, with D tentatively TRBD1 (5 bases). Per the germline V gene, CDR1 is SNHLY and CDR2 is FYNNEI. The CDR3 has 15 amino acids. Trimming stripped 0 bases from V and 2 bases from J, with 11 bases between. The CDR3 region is CASSEAGRVAYEQYF. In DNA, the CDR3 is TGTGCCAGCAGTGAAGCAGGCAGGGTTGCCTACGAGCAGTACTTC. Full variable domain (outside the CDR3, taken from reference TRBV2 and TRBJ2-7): EPEVTQTPSHQVTQMGQEVILRCVPISNHLYFYWYRQILGQKVEFLVSFYNNEISEKSEIFDDQFSVERPDGSNFTLKIRSTKLEDSAMYFCASSEAGRVAYEQYFGPGTRLTVT.

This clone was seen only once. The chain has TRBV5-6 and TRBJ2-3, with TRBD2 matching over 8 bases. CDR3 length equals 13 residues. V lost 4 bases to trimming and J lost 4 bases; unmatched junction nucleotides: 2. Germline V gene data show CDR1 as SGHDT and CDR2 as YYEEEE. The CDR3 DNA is TGTGCCAGCAGCGGGACTAGTCCAGATACGCAGTATTTT. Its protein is CASSGTSPDTQYF. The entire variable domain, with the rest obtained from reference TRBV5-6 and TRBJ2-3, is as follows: DAGVTQSPTHLIKTRGQQVTLRCSPKSGHDTVSWYQQALGQGPQFIFQYYEEEERQRGNFPDRFSGHQFPNYSSELNVNALLLGDSALYLCASSGTSPDTQYFGPGTRLTVL.

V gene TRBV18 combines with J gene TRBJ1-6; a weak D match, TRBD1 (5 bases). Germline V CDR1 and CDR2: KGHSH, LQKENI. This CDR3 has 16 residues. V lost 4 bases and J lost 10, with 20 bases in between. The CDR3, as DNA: TGTGCCAGCTCACGGCTGGGGCGGATGTTGGGATCACCCCTCCACTTT. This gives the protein CASSRLGRMLGSPLHF.

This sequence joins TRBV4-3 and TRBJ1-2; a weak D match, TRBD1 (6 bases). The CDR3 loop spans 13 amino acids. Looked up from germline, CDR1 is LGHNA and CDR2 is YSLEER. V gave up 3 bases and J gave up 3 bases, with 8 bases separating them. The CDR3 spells CASSQGADYGYTF. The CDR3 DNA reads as TGCGCCAGCAGCCAGGGGGCGGACTATGGCTACACCTTC.

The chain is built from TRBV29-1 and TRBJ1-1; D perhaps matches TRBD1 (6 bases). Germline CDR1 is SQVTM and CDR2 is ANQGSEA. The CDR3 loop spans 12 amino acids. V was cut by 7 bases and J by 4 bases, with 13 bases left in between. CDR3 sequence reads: CSAVWGPTEAFF. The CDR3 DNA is TGCAGCGCTGTGTGGGGGCCCACTGAAGCTTTCTTT.

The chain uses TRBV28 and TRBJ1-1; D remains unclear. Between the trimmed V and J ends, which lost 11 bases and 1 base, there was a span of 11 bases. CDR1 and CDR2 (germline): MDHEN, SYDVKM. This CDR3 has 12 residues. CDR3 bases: TGTGCCTGCAAGAAAGGGAACACTGAAGCTTTCTTT. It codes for CACKKGNTEAFF.

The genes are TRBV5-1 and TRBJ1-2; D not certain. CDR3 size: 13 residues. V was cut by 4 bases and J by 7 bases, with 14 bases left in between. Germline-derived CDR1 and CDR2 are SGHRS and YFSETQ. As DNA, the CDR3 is TGCGCCAGCAGCCTGGTGGGGTTGAGTGGCTACACCTTC. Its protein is CASSLVGLSGYTF.

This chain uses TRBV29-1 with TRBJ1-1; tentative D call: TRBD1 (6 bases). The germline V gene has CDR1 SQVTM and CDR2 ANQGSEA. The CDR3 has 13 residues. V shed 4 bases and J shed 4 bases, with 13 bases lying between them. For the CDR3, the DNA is TGCAGCGTTGCGACAGGAGCTAGCACTGAAGCTTTCTTT. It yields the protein CSVATGASTEAFF.